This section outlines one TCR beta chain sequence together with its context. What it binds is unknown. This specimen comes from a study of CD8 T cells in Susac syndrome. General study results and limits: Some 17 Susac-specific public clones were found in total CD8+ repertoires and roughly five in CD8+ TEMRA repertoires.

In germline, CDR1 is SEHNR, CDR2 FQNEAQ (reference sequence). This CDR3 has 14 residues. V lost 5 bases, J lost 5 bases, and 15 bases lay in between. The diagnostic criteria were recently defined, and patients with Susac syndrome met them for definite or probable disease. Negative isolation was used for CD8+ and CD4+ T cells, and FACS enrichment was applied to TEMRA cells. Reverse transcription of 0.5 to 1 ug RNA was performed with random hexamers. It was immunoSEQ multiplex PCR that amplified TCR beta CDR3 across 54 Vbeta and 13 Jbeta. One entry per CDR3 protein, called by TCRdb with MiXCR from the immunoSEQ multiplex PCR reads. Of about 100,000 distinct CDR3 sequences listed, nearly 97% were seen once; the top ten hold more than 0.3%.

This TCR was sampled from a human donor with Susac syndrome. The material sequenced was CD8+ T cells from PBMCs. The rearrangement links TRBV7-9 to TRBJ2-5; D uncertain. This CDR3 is CASSPPGLGETQYF. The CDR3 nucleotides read TGTGCCAGCAGCCCCCCGGGCCTAGGGGAGACCCAGTACTTC.